These T cell receptor beta chains were read from a single sample in a study of cytomegalovirus exposure and HLA in healthy donors. Generated by immunoSEQ multiplex PCR, the TCRdb table keeps only in-frame clones and is missing some. The data include 60,000 to 100,000 clones; the top ten clones carry approximately 4.6%. Specimen: PBMCs. The receptors originated from a man aged 25-45 years in good health and CMV-seronegative. CDR3s include the opening cysteine and the closing phenylalanine or tryptophan. The order of the fields is CDR3 DNA, CDR3 protein, CDR3 length, V gene, D gene, J gene. The D gene is left open where the match is weak.

DNA: TGTGCCAGCAGTTACTCATCACAGACACCCTATGGCTACACCTTC
CDR3: CASSYSSQTPYGYTF
length: 15
V: TRBV6-5
D: NA
J: TRBJ1-2

DNA: TGTGCCAGCAGCTTAAGGTCACCTGAGGGTTCACCCCTCCACTTT
CDR3: CASSLRSPEGSPLHF
length: 15
V: TRBV7-8
D: NA
J: TRBJ1-6

DNA: TGCGCCAGCAGCTTGGGAAGGGGCGGAGTTGGCTACACCTTC
CDR3: CASSLGRGGVGYTF
length: 14
V: TRBV5-1
D: NA
J: TRBJ1-2

DNA: TGTGCCAGCACTGATGACAGGGTTGGAGAGCAGTTCTTC
CDR3: CASTDDRVGEQFF
length: 13
V: TRBV25-1
D: TRBD1
J: TRBJ2-1

DNA: TGTGCCAGCAGCTTAACAGGGTTGGGGAATTCACCCCTCCACTTT
CDR3: CASSLTGLGNSPLHF
length: 15
V: TRBV7-8
D: NA
J: TRBJ1-6

DNA: TGTGCCATCAAGGGGGCTTCAAACACCGGGGAGCTGTTTTTT
CDR3: CAIKGASNTGELFF
length: 14
V: TRBV10-3
D: TRBD1
J: TRBJ2-2

DNA: TGCGCCAGCAGTGAGTGGCCAGGGGAGGGAGAGGATACGCAGTATTTT
CDR3: CASSEWPGEGEDTQYF
length: 16
V: TRBV10-1
D: NA
J: TRBJ2-3

DNA: TGCAGTGCGAACCGAGTAGAGACCCAGTACTTC
CDR3: CSANRVETQYF
length: 11
V: TRBV20-1
D: NA
J: TRBJ2-5

DNA: TGTGCCATCAGTGGGGCAGGCGATGAAGAGACCCAGTACTTC
CDR3: CAISGAGDEETQYF
length: 14
V: TRBV10-3
D: NA
J: TRBJ2-5

DNA: TGTGCCAGCGGCTTAGCTGGGGGGTACGAGCAGTACTTC
CDR3: CASGLAGGYEQYF
length: 13
V: TRBV7-2
D: NA
J: TRBJ2-7

DNA: TGTGCCAGCAGCCAAGATAAATGGAGGAGACAAGAGACCCAGTACTTC
CDR3: CASSQDKWRRQETQYF
length: 16
V: TRBV4-2
D: NA
J: TRBJ2-5

DNA: TGCGCCAGCAGTCCGCAGCCCCAGCATTTT
CDR3: CASSPQPQHF
length: 10
V: TRBV23-1
D: NA
J: TRBJ1-5

DNA: TGCGCCAGCAGCCAAGTCGTAGGACAGGGGGTGTACGAGCAGTACTTC
CDR3: CASSQVVGQGVYEQYF
length: 16
V: TRBV4-3
D: TRBD1
J: TRBJ2-7

DNA: TGTGCCAGCAGCCCATCTGGGGGGCAAGAGACCCAGTACTTC
CDR3: CASSPSGGQETQYF
length: 14
V: TRBV7-9
D: NA
J: TRBJ2-5

DNA: TGTGCCAGCAGTCTTTTTTCCCTAACTAGCGCCTACAATGAGCAGTTCTTC
CDR3: CASSLFSLTSAYNEQFF
length: 17
V: TRBV27
D: TRBD2
J: TRBJ2-1

DNA: TGTGCCAGCAGTGAAGCATCGGAGAATCAGCCCCAGCATTTT
CDR3: CASSEASENQPQHF
length: 14
V: TRBV6-1
D: NA
J: TRBJ1-5

DNA: TGTGCCAGCAGCAAGGGGGCGAGGGACTATGGCTACACCTTC
CDR3: CASSKGARDYGYTF
length: 14
V: TRBV5-6
D: TRBD1
J: TRBJ1-2

DNA: TGCGCCAGCAGCTTGGGGACACAGGTCACTGAAGCTTTCTTT
CDR3: CASSLGTQVTEAFF
length: 14
V: TRBV5-1
D: NA
J: TRBJ1-1

DNA: TGTGCCAGCAGCTTGGCAAAACAGGGTGGGGAGACCCAGTACTTC
CDR3: CASSLAKQGGETQYF
length: 15
V: TRBV5-4
D: NA
J: TRBJ2-5

DNA: TGTGCCAGCAGCTTTCAGGGGGCTGGGGCCAACGTCCTGACTTTC
CDR3: CASSFQGAGANVLTF
length: 15
V: TRBV5-4
D: TRBD1
J: TRBJ2-6

DNA: TGTGCCAGCAGTGAAGCGGACAGATACACAGATACGCAGTATTTT
CDR3: CASSEADRYTDTQYF
length: 15
V: TRBV25-1
D: NA
J: TRBJ2-3

DNA: TGTGCCAGCAGCTCCCAGGACAGGGACAATGAGCAGTTCTTC
CDR3: CASSSQDRDNEQFF
length: 14
V: TRBV7-8
D: TRBD1
J: TRBJ2-1

DNA: TGTGCCAGCAGTTGGGCCGGGACAGGGACAGATACGCAGTATTTT
CDR3: CASSWAGTGTDTQYF
length: 15
V: TRBV6-6
D: TRBD1
J: TRBJ2-3

DNA: TGTGCCAGCAGCTCGCCAGCAGATACGCAGTATTTT
CDR3: CASSSPADTQYF
length: 12
V: TRBV11-3
D: NA
J: TRBJ2-3

DNA: TGTGCCAGCAGCTTAGTCTCGCCCTACGAGCAGTACTTC
CDR3: CASSLVSPYEQYF
length: 13
V: TRBV11-2
D: NA
J: TRBJ2-7

DNA: TGTGCCAGCAACCAGGGGGCGGTCACTGAAGCTTTCTTT
CDR3: CASNQGAVTEAFF
length: 13
V: TRBV6-5
D: TRBD1
J: TRBJ1-1

DNA: TGCGCCAGCAGCCAAGTTAGGCAGGCTGCGATTAAGAGTAATGAAAAACTGTTTTTT
CDR3: CASSQVRQAAIKSNEKLFF
length: 19
V: TRBV4-1
D: NA
J: TRBJ1-4

DNA: TGTGCCAAATCCGGGACTAGCGGGAACACCGGGGAGCTGTTTTTT
CDR3: CAKSGTSGNTGELFF
length: 15
V: TRBV6-4
D: TRBD2
J: TRBJ2-2

DNA: TGCGCCAGCAGCTTGGATCGGGAGACCCAGTACTTC
CDR3: CASSLDRETQYF
length: 12
V: TRBV5-1
D: NA
J: TRBJ2-5

DNA: TGTGCCATCAGTGAGTCCCGGACAGGGTCCCATGAAGCTTTCTTT
CDR3: CAISESRTGSHEAFF
length: 15
V: TRBV10-3
D: TRBD1
J: TRBJ1-1

DNA: TGTGCCAGCAGCTTAGCCCTCATTCTAGCGGACTCCTACGAGCAGTACTTC
CDR3: CASSLALILADSYEQYF
length: 17
V: TRBV7-8
D: TRBD2
J: TRBJ2-7

DNA: TGTGCCAGCAGCGTACAGGCCTCGATCAATGAGCAGTTCTTC
CDR3: CASSVQASINEQFF
length: 14
V: TRBV9
D: NA
J: TRBJ2-1

DNA: TGTGCCTGGAGTCCTTCTAGCGTCCACGAGCAGTACTTC
CDR3: CAWSPSSVHEQYF
length: 13
V: TRBV30
D: NA
J: TRBJ2-7

DNA: TGTGCCAGCAGTTCCGGACTAGCGGGGGAGCAGTACTTC
CDR3: CASSSGLAGEQYF
length: 13
V: TRBV6-6
D: TRBD2
J: TRBJ2-7

DNA: TGTGCCACCTCATCCAGGGGTACCGGGGAGCTGTTTTTT
CDR3: CATSSRGTGELFF
length: 13
V: TRBV15
D: NA
J: TRBJ2-2

DNA: TGTGCCAGCTCAGGGCGACAAGGTGTTGAGACCCAGTACTTC
CDR3: CASSGRQGVETQYF
length: 14
V: TRBV18
D: NA
J: TRBJ2-5

DNA: TGCGCCAGCAGCCTCCTAATTAGCACAGATACGCAGTATTTT
CDR3: CASSLLISTDTQYF
length: 14
V: TRBV4-3
D: NA
J: TRBJ2-3

DNA: TGTGCCAGCTCACCCGACAGGGGTACCTACGAGCAGTACTTC
CDR3: CASSPDRGTYEQYF
length: 14
V: TRBV18
D: TRBD1
J: TRBJ2-7

DNA: TGTGCCAGCAGCCCGAGGTTCAAGCAGGGTGAGCAGTTCTTC
CDR3: CASSPRFKQGEQFF
length: 14
V: TRBV6-5
D: NA
J: TRBJ2-1

DNA: TGCGCCAGCAGCCCGCACAGGGTGGCCGGGGAGCTGTTTTTT
CDR3: CASSPHRVAGELFF
length: 14
V: TRBV5-1
D: NA
J: TRBJ2-2

DNA: TGTGCCAGCAGCTTCGGGACACCGGTGCAGCCCCAGCATTTT
CDR3: CASSFGTPVQPQHF
length: 14
V: TRBV7-9
D: NA
J: TRBJ1-5

DNA: TGTGCCAGTAGTATAGATATTTGGAGATCGAGCGGGGGAAACACAGATACGCAGTATTTT
CDR3: CASSIDIWRSSGGNTDTQYF
length: 20
V: TRBV19
D: TRBD2
J: TRBJ2-3

DNA: TGTGCCAGCAGCTCGGGACTTGGCGAGACCCAGTACTTC
CDR3: CASSSGLGETQYF
length: 13
V: TRBV5-4
D: NA
J: TRBJ2-5

DNA: TGTGCCTGGAAAAAGGGGATGTCGGGAAACACCATATATTTT
CDR3: CAWKKGMSGNTIYF
length: 14
V: TRBV30
D: NA
J: TRBJ1-3

DNA: TGCGCCAGCAGCGACCCGGGACAGGCCTACGAGCAGTACTTC
CDR3: CASSDPGQAYEQYF
length: 14
V: TRBV5-1
D: TRBD1
J: TRBJ2-7

DNA: TGCGCCAGCAGCTACGGACAGAGGAACACCGGGGAGCTGTTTTTT
CDR3: CASSYGQRNTGELFF
length: 15
V: TRBV5-1
D: NA
J: TRBJ2-2

DNA: TGCGCCAGCAGCTTGGGAGGTATCTTCCGAGAGACCCAGTACTTC
CDR3: CASSLGGIFRETQYF
length: 15
V: TRBV5-1
D: NA
J: TRBJ2-5

DNA: TGTGCCAGCAGTCCAACAGGGGTCTATGGCTACACCTTC
CDR3: CASSPTGVYGYTF
length: 13
V: TRBV6-6
D: TRBD1
J: TRBJ1-2

DNA: TGTGCCAGCAGCTCCAGGGGGGATACGCAGTATTTT
CDR3: CASSSRGDTQYF
length: 12
V: TRBV7-2
D: TRBD1
J: TRBJ2-3

DNA: TGTGCCAGTAGTATAGGGGCAGGGGGCTTTTTTTCTGAAGCTTTCTTT
CDR3: CASSIGAGGFFSEAFF
length: 16
V: TRBV19
D: TRBD1
J: TRBJ1-1

DNA: TGCGCCAGCAGCTTGGGGGACAGGGCCGGAAGCCAAGAGACCCAGTACTTC
CDR3: CASSLGDRAGSQETQYF
length: 17
V: TRBV5-1
D: TRBD1
J: TRBJ2-5

DNA: TGTGCCAGCAGCTTCCTGATACAGGGGGGCCCTGAAGCTTTCTTT
CDR3: CASSFLIQGGPEAFF
length: 15
V: TRBV11-2
D: TRBD1
J: TRBJ1-1

DNA: TGTGCCAGCAGCGTCGGGACTTATTCTTATGGGTACAATGAGCAGTTCTTC
CDR3: CASSVGTYSYGYNEQFF
length: 17
V: TRBV5-6
D: NA
J: TRBJ2-1

DNA: TGTGCCAGCAGCTTGGCCCCAGGGCAGAACACTGAAGCTTTCTTT
CDR3: CASSLAPGQNTEAFF
length: 15
V: TRBV5-4
D: NA
J: TRBJ1-1

DNA: TGTGCCAGCAGCTTCCCGAGCGGGGGTAGAACTGAAGCTTTCTTT
CDR3: CASSFPSGGRTEAFF
length: 15
V: TRBV5-4
D: NA
J: TRBJ1-1